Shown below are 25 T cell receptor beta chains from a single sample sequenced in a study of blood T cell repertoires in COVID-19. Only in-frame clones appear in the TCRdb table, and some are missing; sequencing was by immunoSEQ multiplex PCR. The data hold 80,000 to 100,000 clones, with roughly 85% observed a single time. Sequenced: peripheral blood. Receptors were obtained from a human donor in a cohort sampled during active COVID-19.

CDR3 bases: TGTGCCAGCAGTTTCACTAACACCGGGGAGCTGTTTTTT. Encoded protein: CASSFTNTGELFF. This rearrangement joins TRBV2 to TRBJ2-2, with D unclear. CDR1 is SNHLY, CDR2 FYNNEI, per germline. V was clipped by 5 bases and J by 2 bases, with 6 bases between them. The CDR3 loop spans 13 amino acids.

CDR3 DNA: TGTGCCAGCAGCTCCCCGGGACAGGGCTATGGCTACACCTTC. Amino acids: CASSSPGQGYGYTF. V usage is TRBV7-9 and J usage is TRBJ1-2; 9 nucleotides match TRBD1. Trimming took 4 bases from V and 4 from J; bases not matched to a gene: 4. Looked up from germline, CDR1 is SEHNR and CDR2 is FQNEAQ (reference sequence). This CDR3 has 14 amino acids.

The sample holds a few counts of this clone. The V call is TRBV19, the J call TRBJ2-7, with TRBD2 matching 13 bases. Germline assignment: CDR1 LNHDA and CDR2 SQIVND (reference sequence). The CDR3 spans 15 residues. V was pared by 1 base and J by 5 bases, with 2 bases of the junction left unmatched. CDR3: CASSIAGLAGDEQYF. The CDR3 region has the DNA TGTGCCAGTAGTATAGCCGGACTAGCGGGAGACGAGCAGTACTTC.

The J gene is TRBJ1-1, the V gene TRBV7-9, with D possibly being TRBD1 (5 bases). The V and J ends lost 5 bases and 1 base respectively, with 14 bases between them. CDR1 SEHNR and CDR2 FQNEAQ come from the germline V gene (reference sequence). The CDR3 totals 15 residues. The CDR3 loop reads CASSPSDSRNTEAFF. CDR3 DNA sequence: TGTGCCAGCAGCCCGAGCGACAGCCGGAACACTGAAGCTTTCTTT.

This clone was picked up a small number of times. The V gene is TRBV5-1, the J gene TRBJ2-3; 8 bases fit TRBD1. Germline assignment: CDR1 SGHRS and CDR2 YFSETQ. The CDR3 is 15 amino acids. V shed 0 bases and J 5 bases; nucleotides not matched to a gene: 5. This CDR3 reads CASSLGQGAGDTQYF. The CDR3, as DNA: TGCGCCAGCAGCTTGGGGCAGGGGGCAGGAGATACGCAGTATTTT.

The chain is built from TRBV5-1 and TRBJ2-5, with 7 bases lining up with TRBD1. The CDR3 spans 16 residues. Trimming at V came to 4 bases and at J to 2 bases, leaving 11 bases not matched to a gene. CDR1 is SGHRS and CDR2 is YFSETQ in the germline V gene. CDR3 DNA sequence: TGCGCCAGCAGCCCGGGACAGCCCATCTTACAAGAGACCCAGTACTTC. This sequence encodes CASSPGQPILQETQYF.

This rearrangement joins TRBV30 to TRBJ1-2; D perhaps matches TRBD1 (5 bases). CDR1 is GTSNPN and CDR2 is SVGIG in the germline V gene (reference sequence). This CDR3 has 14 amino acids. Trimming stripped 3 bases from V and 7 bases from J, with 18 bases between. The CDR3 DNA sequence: TGTGCCTGGAGGCCACCCTCCGGGGGAAGTGGCTACACCTTC. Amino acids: CAWRPPSGGSGYTF.

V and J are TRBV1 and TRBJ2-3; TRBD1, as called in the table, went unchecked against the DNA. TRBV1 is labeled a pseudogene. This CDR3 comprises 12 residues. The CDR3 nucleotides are TGCACCAGAGGGGGAGTCACAGATACGCAGTATTTT. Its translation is CTRGGVTDTQYF.

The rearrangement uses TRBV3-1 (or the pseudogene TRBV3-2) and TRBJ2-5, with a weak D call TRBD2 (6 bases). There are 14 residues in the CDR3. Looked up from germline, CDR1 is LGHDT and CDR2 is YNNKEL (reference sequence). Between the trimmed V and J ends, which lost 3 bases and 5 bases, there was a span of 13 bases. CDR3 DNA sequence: TGTGCCAGCAGCCACTCTCCAGGGAGGGAGACCCAGTACTTC. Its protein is CASSHSPGRETQYF.

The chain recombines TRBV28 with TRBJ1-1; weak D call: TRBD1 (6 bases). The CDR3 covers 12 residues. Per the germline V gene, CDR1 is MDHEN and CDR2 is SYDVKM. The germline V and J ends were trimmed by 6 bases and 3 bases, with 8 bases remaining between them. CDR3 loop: CASSGGHTEAFF. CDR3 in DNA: TGTGCCAGCAGCGGGGGGCACACTGAAGCTTTCTTT.

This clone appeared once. CDR3 loop: CASSQELAGGYNEQFF. CDR3 in DNA: TGTGCCAGCAGCCAAGAACTAGCGGGGGGCTACAATGAGCAGTTCTTC. V gene TRBV4-2 combines with J gene TRBJ2-1; 12 bases fit TRBD2. The CDR3 has 16 amino acids. With V trimmed by 0 bases and J by 3 bases, 0 bases remained unmatched. Per germline, CDR1 LGHNA and CDR2 YNFKEQ.

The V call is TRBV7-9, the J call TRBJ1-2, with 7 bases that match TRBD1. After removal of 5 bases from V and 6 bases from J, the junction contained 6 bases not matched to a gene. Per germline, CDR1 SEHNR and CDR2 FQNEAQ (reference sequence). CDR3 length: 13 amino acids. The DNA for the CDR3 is TGTGCCAGCAGCGCCCGGGACAGAGATGGCTACACCTTC. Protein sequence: CASSARDRDGYTF.

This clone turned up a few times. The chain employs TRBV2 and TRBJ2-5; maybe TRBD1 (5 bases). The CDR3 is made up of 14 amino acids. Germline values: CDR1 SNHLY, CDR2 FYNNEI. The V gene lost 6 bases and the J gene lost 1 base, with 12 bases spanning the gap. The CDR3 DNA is TGTGCCAGCAGCCCGAGTCAGGGCCAAGAGACCCAGTACTTC. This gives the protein CASSPSQGQETQYF. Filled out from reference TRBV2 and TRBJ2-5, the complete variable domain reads EPEVTQTPSHQVTQMGQEVILRCVPISNHLYFYWYRQILGQKVEFLVSFYNNEISEKSEIFDDQFSVERPDGSNFTLKIRSTKLEDSAMYFCASSPSQGQETQYFGPGTRLLVL.

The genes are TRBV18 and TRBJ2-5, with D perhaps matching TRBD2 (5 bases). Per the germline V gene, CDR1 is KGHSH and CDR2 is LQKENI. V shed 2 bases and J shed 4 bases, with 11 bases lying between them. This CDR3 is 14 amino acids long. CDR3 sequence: CASSPEARGETQYF. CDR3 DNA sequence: TGTGCCAGCTCACCAGAGGCCCGGGGAGAGACCCAGTACTTC.

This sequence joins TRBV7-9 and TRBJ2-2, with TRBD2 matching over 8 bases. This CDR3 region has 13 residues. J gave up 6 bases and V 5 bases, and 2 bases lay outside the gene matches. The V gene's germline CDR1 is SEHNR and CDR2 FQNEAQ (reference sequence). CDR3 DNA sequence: TGTGCCAGCAGCCGGGAGGGGTCCGGGGAGCTGTTTTTT. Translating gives CASSREGSGELFF.

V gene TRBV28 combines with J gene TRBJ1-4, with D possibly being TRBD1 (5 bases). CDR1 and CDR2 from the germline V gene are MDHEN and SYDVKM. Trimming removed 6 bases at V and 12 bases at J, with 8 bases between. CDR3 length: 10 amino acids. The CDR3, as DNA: TGTGCCAGCAGGGGGGGACAACTGTTTTTT. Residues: CASRGGQLFF.

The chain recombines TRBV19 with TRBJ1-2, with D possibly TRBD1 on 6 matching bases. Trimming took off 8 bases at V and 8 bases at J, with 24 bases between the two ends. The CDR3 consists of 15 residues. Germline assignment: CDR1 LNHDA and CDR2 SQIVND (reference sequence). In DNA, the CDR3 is TGTGCCAGTGGGACATCGGAGACATATGGAGTAGGCTACACCTTC. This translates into CASGTSETYGVGYTF.

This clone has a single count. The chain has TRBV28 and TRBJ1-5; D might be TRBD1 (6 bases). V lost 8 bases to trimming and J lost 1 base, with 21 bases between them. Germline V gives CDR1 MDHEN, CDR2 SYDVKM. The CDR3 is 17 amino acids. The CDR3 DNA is TGTGCCAGCGTTGGTGGTGCCGGGGGGCAAAGCAATCAGCCCCAGCATTTT. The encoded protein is CASVGGAGGQSNQPQHF.

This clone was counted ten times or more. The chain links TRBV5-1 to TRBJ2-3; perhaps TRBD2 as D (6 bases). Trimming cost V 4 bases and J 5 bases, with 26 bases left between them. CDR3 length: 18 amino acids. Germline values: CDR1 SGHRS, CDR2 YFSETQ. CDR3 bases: TGCGCCAGCAGCACACTGCAACCGGGACGGTCAGCGGGAGATACGCAGTATTTT. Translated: CASSTLQPGRSAGDTQYF.

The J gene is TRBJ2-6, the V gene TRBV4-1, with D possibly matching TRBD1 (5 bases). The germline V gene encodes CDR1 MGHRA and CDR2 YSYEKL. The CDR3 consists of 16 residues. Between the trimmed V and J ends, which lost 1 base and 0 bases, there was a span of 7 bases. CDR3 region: CASSQGQSSGANVLTF. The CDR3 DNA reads TGCGCCAGCAGCCAAGGACAGAGCTCTGGGGCCAACGTCCTGACTTTC.

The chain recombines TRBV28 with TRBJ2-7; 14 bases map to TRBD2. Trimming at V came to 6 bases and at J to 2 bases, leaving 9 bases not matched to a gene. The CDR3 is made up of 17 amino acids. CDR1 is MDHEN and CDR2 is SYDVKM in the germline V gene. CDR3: CASSKGTSGRGPYEQYF. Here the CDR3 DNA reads TGTGCCAGCAGCAAAGGGACTAGCGGGAGAGGTCCCTACGAGCAGTACTTC.

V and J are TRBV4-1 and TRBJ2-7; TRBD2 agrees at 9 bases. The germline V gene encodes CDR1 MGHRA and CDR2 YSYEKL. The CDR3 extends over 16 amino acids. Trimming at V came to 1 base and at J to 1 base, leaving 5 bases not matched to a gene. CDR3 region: CASSQVVSGGSYEQYF. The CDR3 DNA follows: TGCGCCAGCAGCCAAGTAGTCAGCGGGGGGTCCTACGAGCAGTACTTC.

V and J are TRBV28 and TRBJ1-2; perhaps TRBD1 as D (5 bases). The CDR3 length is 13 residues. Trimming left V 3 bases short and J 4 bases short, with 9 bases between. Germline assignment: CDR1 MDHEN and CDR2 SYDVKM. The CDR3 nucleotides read TGTGCCAGCAGTTTCAGGGTAGGCTATGGCTACACCTTC. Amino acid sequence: CASSFRVGYGYTF.

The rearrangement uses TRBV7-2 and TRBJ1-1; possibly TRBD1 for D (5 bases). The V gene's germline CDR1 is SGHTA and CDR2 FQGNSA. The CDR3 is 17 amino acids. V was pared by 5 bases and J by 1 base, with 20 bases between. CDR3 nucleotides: TGTGCCAGCAGCCCTCGAGTTATAACGGGGGGGAACACTGAAGCTTTCTTT. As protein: CASSPRVITGGNTEAFF. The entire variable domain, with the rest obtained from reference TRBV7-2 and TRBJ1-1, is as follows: GAGVSQSPSNKVTEKGKDVELRCDPISGHTALYWYRQSLGQGLEFLIYFQGNSAPDKSGLPSDRFSAERTGGSVSTLTIQRTQQEDSAVYLCASSPRVITGGNTEAFFGQGTRLTVV.

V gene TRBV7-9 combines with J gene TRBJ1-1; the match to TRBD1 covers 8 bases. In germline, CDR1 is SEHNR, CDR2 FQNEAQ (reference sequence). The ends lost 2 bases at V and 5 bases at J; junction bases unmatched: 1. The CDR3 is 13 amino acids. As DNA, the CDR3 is TGTGCCAGCAGCTTAACAGGGGGAACTGAAGCTTTCTTT. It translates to CASSLTGGTEAFF. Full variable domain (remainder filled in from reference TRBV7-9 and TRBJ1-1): DTGVSQNPRHKITKRGQNVTFRCDPISEHNRLYWYRQTLGQGPEFLTYFQNEAQLEKSRLLSDRFSAERPKGSFSTLEIQRTEQGDSAMYLCASSLTGGTEAFFGQGTRLTVV.